This T cell receptor beta chain was found in a study of OX40 agonist ivuxolimab in advanced cancers. At the level of the study: Ivuxolimab is an agonistic anti-OX40 (CD134) antibody, and patients were treated with it.

With respect to this clone: Its antigen is unknown.

General observations from the study: Some nonresponders additionally presented with little normalized T-cell clonal expansion.

The CDR3 has 13 residues. Germline V gene sequence: CDR1 SGHDN, CDR2 FVKESK. With 1 base removed from V and 8 bases from J, the gap between germline ends came to 11 bases. Here immunoSEQ multiplex PCR was the method, and the copy in TCRdb shows in-frame clones only, minus some. There are fewer than 14,000 clones in the sample; 65% to 75% occur only once, and approximately 40% lies in the top ten. This receptor was taken from an adult with an advanced solid tumor such as melanoma, head and neck, liver or kidney cancer. The sequencing used CD4+ or CD8+ T cells sorted from blood, collected in a trial of the OX40 agonist ivuxolimab. The chain is built from TRBV14 and TRBJ1-1; D uncertain. The DNA of the CDR3 is TGTGCCAGCAGCCAAGTAATCTGGCTGGAAGCTTTCTTT. Its protein product is CASSQVIWLEAFF.